This TCR beta chain appears in the sequencing data of a study of breast tumors, draining lymph nodes, adjacent tissues. This CDR3 is built from 12 residues. CDR1 DFQATT and CDR2 SNEGSKA come from the germline V gene (reference sequence). TCRdb itself ran the multiplex PCR reads through MiXCR, one entry per CDR3 protein. The profile shows about 180,000 distinct CDR3 sequences, more than 25% of them singletons. The lymph nodes were axillary draining lymph nodes from breast cancer patients. Details on this clonotype: Antigen specificity is unknown. The junction departs from germline at one end; a sequencing error may be responsible.

Whole-study findings and limits: Tumor and nontumor repertoires were significantly more similar in luminal-like than in basal-like breast cancer. The lymph node origin of tumor T cells was framed as consistent with a hypothesis, not demonstrated. Data fit most tumor T cells coming from lymph node, expanding in tumor. Tumors had less TCR diversity than lymph nodes, more than nontumor tissue.

The source of this sequence is a female donor with breast cancer. Some clones in this sample may be carry-over from other donors' samples. Sequenced sample: axillary lymph node tissue. V is TRBV20-1 and J is TRBJ2-7; 7 bases match TRBD2. The CDR3: CRASGPTYEQYF. The CDR3 DNA reads TGCAGGGCTAGCGGTCCTACCTACGAGCAGTACTTC.